These 20 T cell receptor beta chains share one sample of origin, sequenced in a study of vaccination effects on CD4 cells after COVID-19. Having been cultured for roughly 11 days, the cells underwent CD4+ T cell isolation. Each participant was administered two doses of either the BNT162b2 or the mRNA-1273 vaccine. TCRdb's copy holds only in-frame clones and misses some; the assay was immunoSEQ multiplex PCR. This table has 45,000 to 55,000 clones, just over 70% appearing once. What these receptors recognize is not known. The sample in question was CD4+ T cells from PBMCs cultured without peptide, obtained after COVID-19 vaccination. These TCRs come from a human donor who received a COVID-19 vaccine.

The chain recombines TRBV30 with TRBJ1-5, with 8 positions matching TRBD1. J gave up 2 bases and V 6 bases, and 3 bases lay outside the gene matches. CDR3 length: 13 residues. In germline, CDR1 is GTSNPN, CDR2 SVGIG (reference sequence). The CDR3 here is CACETGGNQPQHF. The CDR3, as DNA: TGTGCCTGCGAGACAGGGGGCAATCAGCCCCAGCATTTT.

CDR3 in DNA: TGCGCCAGCAGTGAGTCGAGCCAAGAGACCCAGTACTTC. Its protein product is CASSESSQETQYF. The chain links TRBV10-1 to TRBJ2-5; D gene ambiguous. The germline gives CDR1 WNHNN, CDR2 SYGVQD (reference sequence). This CDR3 has 13 residues. Trimming cost V 0 bases and J 1 base, with 3 bases left between them.

This clone was picked up a small number of times. This chain links TRBV18 with TRBJ2-7, with 7 bases fitting TRBD2. This CDR3 comprises 16 residues. Per the germline V gene, CDR1 is KGHSH and CDR2 is LQKENI. Unmatched junction bases numbered 11, after V lost 6 bases and J lost 0 bases. The CDR3 bases are TGTGCCAGCTCTCTACGGGGGGAGGGGCCCTCCTACGAGCAGTACTTC. Its protein product is CASSLRGEGPSYEQYF.

The gene calls are TRBV4-1 and TRBJ1-3; D might be TRBD1 (5 bases). Trimming took 1 base from V and 4 from J, leaving 11 bases between them. The CDR3 length is 15 residues. Per germline, CDR1 MGHRA and CDR2 YSYEKL. The CDR3 is CASSQGQFLGNTIYF. The CDR3 DNA follows: TGCGCCAGCAGCCAAGGACAGTTCCTCGGAAACACCATATATTTT.

This clone was seen a single time. The chain joins TRBV3-1 (or the pseudogene TRBV3-2) to TRBJ2-3, with D unclear. CDR3 length: 12 residues. With 1 base removed from V and 8 bases from J, the gap between germline ends came to 7 bases. The V gene's germline CDR1 is LGHDT and CDR2 YNNKEL (reference sequence). The chain's CDR3 is CASSQVLSTQYF. For the CDR3, the DNA is TGTGCCAGCAGCCAAGTATTAAGTACGCAGTATTTT.

The chain links TRBV19 to TRBJ1-5, with unresolved D. CDR1 and CDR2 (germline): LNHDA, SQIVND (reference sequence). Trimming left V 11 bases short and J 7 bases short, with 15 bases between. The CDR3 is made up of 12 amino acids. CDR3 sequence: CAGGGVRQPQHF. The CDR3 DNA reads as TGTGCCGGTGGAGGCGTACGGCAGCCCCAGCATTTT.

The chain links TRBV5-1 to TRBJ2-7, with D perhaps TRBD1 (6 bases). CDR3 size: 16 residues. With 2 bases removed from V and 3 bases from J, the gap between germline ends came to 18 bases. Germline V gives CDR1 SGHRS, CDR2 YFSETQ. DNA for the CDR3: TGCGCCAGCAGCTTCCCCGAGGGGGAGAAAAGCTACGAGCAGTACTTC. Its translation is CASSFPEGEKSYEQYF.

This clone was seen more than once but under ten times. The genes are TRBV10-2 and TRBJ2-1; 8 nucleotides line up with TRBD2. The CDR3 spans 14 residues. Losses at the gene ends were 7 bases for V and 6 bases for J; bases not matched to a gene: 8. Germline loops: CDR1 WSHSY, CDR2 SAAADI. CDR3 in amino acids: CASKRREAGNEQFF. CDR3 coding DNA: TGCGCCAGCAAAAGGCGGGAGGCTGGCAATGAGCAGTTCTTC.

The rearrangement links TRBV25-1 to TRBJ1-2; a possible D gene is TRBD1 (6 bases). V was trimmed by 4 bases and J by 4 bases, leaving 13 bases between them. The CDR3 extends over 14 amino acids. The germline gives CDR1 MGHDK, CDR2 SYGVNS. For the CDR3, the DNA is TGTGCCAGCAGTGTCGCGACAGGAGCCTATGGCTACACCTTC. Residues: CASSVATGAYGYTF.

The chain combines TRBV18 with TRBJ2-7; D ambiguous. The CDR3 is made up of 11 amino acids. CDR1 KGHSH and CDR2 LQKENI come from the germline V gene. The ends were cut back, 3 bases at V and 5 bases at J, with 5 bases in the middle. The CDR3 is CASSPSDEQYF. In DNA form, the CDR3 reads TGTGCCAGCTCACCCTCGGACGAGCAGTACTTC.

A few counts support this clone. V usage is TRBV19 and J usage is TRBJ1-2; D is perhaps TRBD1 (5 bases). The CDR3 extends over 14 amino acids. Germline V CDR1 and CDR2: LNHDA, SQIVND (reference sequence). V gave up 1 base and J gave up 0 bases, with 6 bases separating them. CDR3 region: CASSIGTTNYGYTF. In DNA, the CDR3 is TGTGCCAGTAGTATAGGGACAACTAACTATGGCTACACCTTC.

This rearrangement joins TRBV5-4 to TRBJ1-2; D not resolved. The germline V gene has CDR1 SGHNT and CDR2 YYREEE (reference sequence). V was trimmed by 4 bases and J by 5 bases, leaving 9 bases between them. The CDR3 covers 12 residues. CDR3 in DNA: TGTGCCAGCAGCCCAGTGGGGTATGGCTACACCTTC. Translated: CASSPVGYGYTF.

The V call is TRBV15, the J call TRBJ2-1, with TRBD2 matching over 8 bases. V was clipped by 4 bases and J by 5 bases; unmatched bases: 10. The CDR3 is 16 residues long. Per germline, CDR1 LNHNV and CDR2 YYDKDF (reference sequence). This CDR3 is CATSKEAGLAHNEQFF. Here the CDR3 DNA reads TGTGCCACCAGCAAGGAGGCTGGACTAGCCCACAATGAGCAGTTCTTC.

This rearrangement joins TRBV24-1 to TRBJ2-1; D gene ambiguous. Trimming took 0 bases from V and 6 from J, leaving 14 bases between them. CDR1 KGHDR and CDR2 SFDVKD come from the germline V gene. The CDR3 totals 16 residues. The CDR3: CATSDLPGRSGNEQFF. The CDR3 DNA sequence: TGTGCCACCAGTGATTTGCCAGGCCGGTCAGGCAATGAGCAGTTCTTC.

The chain couples TRBV28 to TRBJ2-1; D possibly matches TRBD1 or TRBD2 (7 bases each). From germline, CDR1 is MDHEN and CDR2 SYDVKM. Trimming took off 4 bases at V and 5 bases at J, with 18 bases between the two ends. This CDR3 is built from 16 residues. The CDR3 is CASSSPGTAGNNEQFF. DNA for the CDR3: TGTGCCAGCAGTTCGCCGGGGACAGCGGGAAACAATGAGCAGTTCTTC.

The CDR3 DNA sequence: TGTGCCAGCAGTTTACTTGTCGGGACAGGGGGCTCAGATACGCAGTATTTT. It is translated as CASSLLVGTGGSDTQYF. The chain has TRBV27 and TRBJ2-3, with 12 bases lining up with TRBD1. This CDR3 comprises 17 residues. J was trimmed by 4 bases and V by 2 bases; bases with no gene match: 7. The germline V gene has CDR1 MNHEY and CDR2 SMNVEV (reference sequence).

The chain uses TRBV24-1 and TRBJ2-3; D is possibly TRBD2 (5 bases). There are 12 residues in the CDR3. V gave up 10 bases and J gave up 0 bases, with 7 bases separating them. Germline CDR1 reads KGHDR; CDR2 reads SFDVKD. The DNA for the CDR3 is TGTGCCACGGGCGGGAGCACAGATACGCAGTATTTT. Amino acid sequence: CATGGSTDTQYF.

The chain uses TRBV5-4 and TRBJ2-2, with no clear D. The CDR3 has 14 amino acids. Germline lookup yields CDR1 SGHNT and CDR2 YYREEE (reference sequence). V gave up 5 bases and J gave up 0 bases, with 8 bases separating them. The CDR3 nucleotides are TGTGCCAGCAGGATACAGACGAACACCGGGGAGCTGTTTTTT. This gives the protein CASRIQTNTGELFF.

This chain connects TRBV6-2 or TRBV6-3 to TRBJ2-1, with a tentative D call TRBD2 (5 bases). The V gene lost 0 bases and the J gene lost 8 bases, with 17 bases spanning the gap. Germline V CDR1 and CDR2: MNHEY, SVGEGT. The CDR3 is made up of 16 amino acids. In nucleotides, the CDR3 is TGTGCCAGCAGTTACTCGAGGCGGGTCTCAGGCGATGAGCAGTTCTTC. This translates into CASSYSRRVSGDEQFF.

This clone was detected only a few times. J is TRBJ2-2 and V is TRBV10-3; D is ambiguous. This CDR3 contains 13 residues. Trimming stripped 2 bases from V and 2 bases from J, with 3 bases between. Germline V gene lookup returns CDR1 ENHRY and CDR2 SYGVKD. CDR3 sequence (DNA): TGTGCCATCAGTGAGGAAAACACCGGGGAGCTGTTTTTT. Its translation: CAISEENTGELFF.